This TCR beta chain was found in a study of Graves' ophthalmopathy and Graves' hyperthyroidism. On this clonotype: One end of the junction does not line up with germline, which may come from a read error.

RNA transcripts were the source from which TCR beta CDR3 regions were amplified. In the first round, RT-PCR was carried out with HTBI primers, and a multiplex PCR formed the second round. Via MiXCR, TCRdb re-called the multiplex PCR reads, giving one row per CDR3 protein. The sample holds approximately 150,000 distinct CDR3 sequences, approximately 40% seen once. Germline V CDR1 and CDR2: SQVTM, ANQGSEA. CDR3 length equals 16 residues. Material for sequencing was peripheral blood. The chain employs TRBV29-1 and TRBJ2-2, with 13 bases that match TRBD2. This receptor was taken from a man aged 25 to 45 with Graves' ophthalmopathy. CDR3 coding DNA: TGCAACGTTGAACTAGCGGGAGGGCCAGGTACCGGGGAGCTGTTTTTT. Its protein is CNVELAGGPGTGELFF.